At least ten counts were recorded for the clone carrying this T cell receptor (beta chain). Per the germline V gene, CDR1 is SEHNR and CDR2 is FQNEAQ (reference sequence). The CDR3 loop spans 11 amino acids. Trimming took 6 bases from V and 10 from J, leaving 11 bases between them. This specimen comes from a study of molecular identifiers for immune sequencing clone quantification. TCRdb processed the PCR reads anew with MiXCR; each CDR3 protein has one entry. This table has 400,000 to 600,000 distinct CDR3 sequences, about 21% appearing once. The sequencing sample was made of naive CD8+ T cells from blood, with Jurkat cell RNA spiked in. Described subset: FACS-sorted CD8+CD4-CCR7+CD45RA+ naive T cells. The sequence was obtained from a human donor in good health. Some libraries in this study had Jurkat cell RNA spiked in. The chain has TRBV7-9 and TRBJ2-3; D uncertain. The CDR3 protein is CASRSLEAQYF. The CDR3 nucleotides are TGTGCCAGCAGGAGCTTAGAGGCGCAGTATTTT.